The present entry profiles one T cell receptor (beta chain) with its context. Its antigen is not known. This CDR3 has 15 residues. Deletions cut 1 base from V and 0 bases from J, with 9 bases between. Germline V CDR1 and CDR2: LNHDA, SQIVND (reference sequence). This sample is part of a study of T cell responses to AZD1222 COVID-19 vaccine. Study as a whole: Pooled in the analysis were second doses at about 4 or about 12 weeks.

Study conclusions and caveats: CD4 TCRs covered the whole spike, strongest at regions 160-218 and 743-854.

Libraries were prepared by immunoSEQ multiplex PCR; TCRdb keeps only in-frame clonotypes and omits some of them. Of about 160,000 clones in the sample, roughly 92% are singletons; the top ten hold around 1.3%. The V and J genes are TRBV19 and TRBJ1-1; D ambiguous. The clonotype comes from an adult in good health. Specimen: peripheral blood, collected on day 0 of AZD1222 vaccination. As DNA, the CDR3 is TGTGCCAGTAGTATAGTACCATTGCTGAACACTGAAGCTTTCTTT. Translating gives CASSIVPLLNTEAFF.